This T cell receptor beta chain came from a study of cytomegalovirus exposure and HLA in healthy donors. About this clone itself: As yet, its antigen is unknown.

V was pared by 6 bases and J by 0 bases, with 15 bases between. Germline CDR1 reads LNHDA; CDR2 reads SQIVND (reference sequence). CDR3 length: 16 residues. All the people who gave samples were healthy bone marrow donors. Findings and limits, study-wide: The study found most TCR sequences rare, yet found some public TCRs in many donors. Most TCR beta V segments were productive about 87% or about 30% of the time in an earlier analysis. A later analysis associated 15,000 or so TCR beta sequences with HLA alleles at a 0.05 false discovery rate.

13 Jbeta primers and 60 Vbeta primers were used for the PCR. Only in-frame clones appear in the TCRdb table, and some are missing; sequencing was by immunoSEQ multiplex PCR. The data hold 120,000 to 150,000 clones, with over 80% observed a single time. V usage is TRBV19 and J usage is TRBJ1-5; tentatively, D is TRBD1 (5 bases). The specimen sequenced was PBMCs. The clonotype comes from a male donor in good health and CMV-seronegative. The chain's CDR3 is CASSEGEGYSNQPQHF. CDR3 in DNA: TGTGCCAGTAGCGAAGGGGAGGGGTATAGCAATCAGCCCCAGCATTTT.